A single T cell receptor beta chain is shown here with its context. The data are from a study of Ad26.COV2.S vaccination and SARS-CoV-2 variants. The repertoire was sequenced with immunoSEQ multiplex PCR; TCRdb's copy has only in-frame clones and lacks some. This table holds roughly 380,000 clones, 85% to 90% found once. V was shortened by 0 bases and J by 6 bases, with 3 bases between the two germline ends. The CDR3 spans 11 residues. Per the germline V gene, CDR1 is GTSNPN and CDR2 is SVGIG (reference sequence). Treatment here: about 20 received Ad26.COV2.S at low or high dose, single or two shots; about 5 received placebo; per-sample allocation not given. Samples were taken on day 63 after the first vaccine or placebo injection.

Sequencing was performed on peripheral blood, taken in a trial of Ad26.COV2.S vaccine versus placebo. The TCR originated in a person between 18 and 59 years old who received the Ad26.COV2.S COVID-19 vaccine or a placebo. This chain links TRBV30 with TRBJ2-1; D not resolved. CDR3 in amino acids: CAWSVLNEQFF. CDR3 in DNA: TGTGCCTGGAGTGTCCTCAATGAGCAGTTCTTC.